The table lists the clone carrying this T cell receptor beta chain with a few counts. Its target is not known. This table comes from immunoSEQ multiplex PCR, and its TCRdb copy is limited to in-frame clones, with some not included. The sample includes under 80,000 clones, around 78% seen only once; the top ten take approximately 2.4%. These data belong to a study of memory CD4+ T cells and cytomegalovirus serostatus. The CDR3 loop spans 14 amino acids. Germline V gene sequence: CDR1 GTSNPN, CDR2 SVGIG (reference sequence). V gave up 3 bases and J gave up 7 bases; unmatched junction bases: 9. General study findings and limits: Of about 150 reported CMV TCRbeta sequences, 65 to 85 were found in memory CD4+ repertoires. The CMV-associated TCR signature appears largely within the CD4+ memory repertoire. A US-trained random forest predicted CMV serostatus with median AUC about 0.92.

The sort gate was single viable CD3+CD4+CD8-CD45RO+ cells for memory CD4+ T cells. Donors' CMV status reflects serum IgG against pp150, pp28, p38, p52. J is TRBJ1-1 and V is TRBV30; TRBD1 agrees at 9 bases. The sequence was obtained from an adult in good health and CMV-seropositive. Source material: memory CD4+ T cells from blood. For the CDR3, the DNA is TGTGCCTGGAGAAACGGACAGGGGACTTTTGAAGCTTTCTTT. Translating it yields CAWRNGQGTFEAFF.